The 18 T cell receptor beta chains below were found in one sample sequenced in a study of T cells after yellow fever vaccination. MiXCR, applied by TCRdb to the 5' RACE reads, yields one record per CDR3 protein. The profile shows hundreds of thousands of distinct CDR3 sequences, about a sixth of them singletons. The source was PBMCs, collected about 5 days after the first yellow fever vaccination. The receptors shown here come from a man younger than 35 who received the YFV17D yellow fever vaccine.

CDR3 amino acids: CASSFVEDFQPQHF. CDR3 DNA: TGTGCCAGCAGCTTCGTCGAGGATTTTCAGCCCCAGCATTTT. The rearrangement links TRBV7-9 to TRBJ1-5; D not resolved. V dropped 3 bases and J dropped 6 bases, with 12 bases sitting between them. Germline CDR1 SEHNR, CDR2 FQNEAQ (reference sequence). The CDR3 has 14 residues.

The chain is built from TRBV7-9 and TRBJ2-1; TRBD1 matches at 7 bases. Trimming took 5 bases from V and 6 from J; bases not matched to a gene: 7. This CDR3 has 14 residues. CDR1 is SEHNR and CDR2 is FQNEAQ in the germline V gene (reference sequence). The CDR3, as DNA: TGTGCCAGCAGCCCCAGCCGGGACAGCAATGAGCAGTTCTTC. As protein: CASSPSRDSNEQFF.

The CDR3 sequence is CASSSPPYSDTQYF. The CDR3 region has the DNA TGTGCCAGCAGCTCACCACCATACTCAGATACGCAGTATTTT. The chain links TRBV5-8 to TRBJ2-3; D ambiguous. This CDR3 is built from 14 residues. The V end lost 3 bases, the J end lost 4 bases, and 12 bases lay between the germline ends. Looked up from germline, CDR1 is SGHTS and CDR2 is YDEGEE. Supplemented by reference TRBV5-8 and TRBJ2-3, the full variable domain reads EAGVTQSPTHLIKTRGQQATLRCSPISGHTSVYWYQQALGLGLQFLLWYDEGEERNRGNFPPRFSGRQFPNYSSELNVNALELEDSALYLCASSSPPYSDTQYFGPGTRLTVL.

The J gene is TRBJ1-2, the V gene TRBV11-1, with TRBD1 matching 9 bases. The V segment lost 4 bases and the J segment 1 base; nucleotides outside the gene matches: 13. Germline CDR1 and CDR2: SGHAT and FQDESV (reference sequence). This CDR3 spans 18 amino acids. The CDR3 sequence is CASSSIRDRERNNYGYTF. DNA for the CDR3: TGTGCCAGCAGCTCAATCCGGGACAGGGAGAGAAATAACTATGGCTACACCTTC.

This clonotype was detected a few times. This chain joins TRBV19 and TRBJ1-2; no definite D call. The CDR3 is made up of 15 amino acids. Germline V gives CDR1 LNHDA, CDR2 SQIVND (reference sequence). V was trimmed by 0 bases and J by 3 bases, leaving 11 bases between them. The chain's CDR3 is CASSIDHAKDYGYTF. The CDR3 DNA reads TGTGCCAGTAGTATAGATCATGCGAAGGACTATGGCTACACCTTC.

The table lists this clonotype with many counts. The chain uses TRBV4-3 and TRBJ2-3, with 14 bases matching TRBD2. Germline-derived CDR1 and CDR2 are LGHNA and YSLEER. The V and J ends lost 5 bases and 5 bases, in that order; junction bases with no gene match: 9. CDR3 length equals 17 residues. CDR3 loop: CASSFSTSGGAGDTQYF. As DNA, the CDR3 is TGCGCCAGCAGCTTCTCGACTAGCGGGGGGGCCGGAGATACGCAGTATTTT.

This clonotype was observed at least ten times. The rearrangement joins TRBV9 to TRBJ2-3, with D unclear. The CDR3 totals 13 residues. The ends were cut back, 4 bases at V and 6 bases at J, with 12 bases in the middle. Per the germline V gene, CDR1 is SGDLS and CDR2 is YYNGEE. The DNA for the CDR3 is TGTGCCAGCAGCCCAGGTGGGCTGGATACGCAGTATTTT. Amino acid sequence: CASSPGGLDTQYF. Full variable domain (remainder filled in from reference TRBV9 and TRBJ2-3): DSGVTQTPKHLITATGQRVTLRCSPRSGDLSVYWYQQSLDQGLQFLIQYYNGEERAKGNILERFSAQQFPDLHSELNLSSLELGDSALYFCASSPGGLDTQYFGPGTRLTVL.

The chain combines TRBV12-3 or TRBV12-4 with TRBJ1-2; D remains unclear. CDR3 length: 12 amino acids. V was trimmed by 4 bases and J by 7 bases, leaving 10 bases between them. Written as DNA, the CDR3 is TGTGCCAGCAGTTCTGACCGGGGTGGCTACACCTTC. Amino acids: CASSSDRGGYTF.

The chain links TRBV4-2 to TRBJ1-5, with a possible D match to TRBD1 (5 bases). This CDR3 spans 19 amino acids. Germline loops: CDR1 LGHNA, CDR2 YNFKEQ. Trimming took off 0 bases at V and 3 bases at J, with 21 bases between the two ends. The CDR3 here is CASSQELGRAPTLNQPQHF. In nucleotides, the CDR3 is TGTGCCAGCAGCCAAGAGCTGGGCAGGGCCCCCACTCTCAATCAGCCCCAGCATTTT.

The rearrangement links TRBV6-2 or TRBV6-3 to TRBJ2-1; D is possibly TRBD1 or TRBD2 (5 bases each). CDR1 and CDR2 (germline): MNHEY, SVGEGT. V lost 2 bases and J lost 4, with 6 bases in between. The CDR3 length is 13 residues. The CDR3 sequence: CASSYGGYNEQFF. CDR3 DNA sequence: TGTGCCAGCAGTTACGGGGGTTACAATGAGCAGTTCTTC.

This clonotype showed up just a few times. This chain uses TRBV6-5 with TRBJ2-5; TRBD2 might be the D (6 bases). The CDR3 extends over 14 amino acids. V was shortened by 0 bases and J by 7 bases, with 12 bases between the two germline ends. CDR1 is MNHEY, CDR2 SVGAGI, per germline. In DNA form, the CDR3 reads TGTGCCAGCAGTTACTCCGGGACTGTGGGGACCCAGTACTTC. This encodes CASSYSGTVGTQYF.

This clonotype was counted only a few times. This chain joins TRBV18 and TRBJ1-5; D not certain. This CDR3 region has 15 residues. The germline gives CDR1 KGHSH, CDR2 LQKENI. The V end lost 3 bases, the J end lost 7 bases, and 16 bases lay between the germline ends. The CDR3 reads CASSPRGSMSQPQHF. The DNA of the CDR3 is TGTGCCAGCTCACCTCGAGGGTCCATGAGCCAGCCCCAGCATTTT.

This rearrangement joins TRBV7-9 to TRBJ1-3; 7 nucleotides agree with TRBD1. Germline V gene sequence: CDR1 SEHNR, CDR2 FQNEAQ (reference sequence). The CDR3 length is 17 residues. With 5 bases clipped from V and 0 bases from J, the junction kept 10 bases outside the gene matches. The CDR3 sequence is CASSRRGTALSGNTIYF. CDR3 nucleotides: TGTGCCAGCAGCCGGAGAGGGACAGCCCTCTCTGGAAACACCATATATTTT.

The chain joins TRBV6-6 to TRBJ2-3; TRBD1 agrees at 8 bases. J gave up 6 bases and V 2 bases, and 1 base lay outside the gene matches. This CDR3 contains 13 residues. Per the germline V gene, CDR1 is MNHNY and CDR2 is SVGAGI (reference sequence). CDR3 coding DNA: TGTGCCAGCAGTTACAGGGACAGGGATACGCAGTATTTT. It is translated as CASSYRDRDTQYF.

The rearrangement links TRBV19 to TRBJ1-6; D uncertain. The CDR3 has 14 residues. Trimming pared 5 bases from V and 10 bases from J, leaving 15 bases between. Germline CDR1 and CDR2: LNHDA and SQIVND (reference sequence). The CDR3 protein is CASSPPPGVSPLHF. DNA of the CDR3: TGTGCCAGTAGTCCCCCTCCGGGAGTGTCACCCCTCCACTTT.

This clonotype was detected only a few times. The rearrangement links TRBV7-8 to TRBJ2-3; the D is unclear. The CDR3 spans 17 residues. CDR1 is SGHVS, CDR2 FQNEAQ, per germline. V lost 5 bases, J lost 0 bases, and 18 bases lay in between. CDR3 amino acids: CASSARRMRTSTDTQYF. The CDR3 coding sequence is TGTGCCAGCAGCGCGAGGCGGATGAGAACTAGCACAGATACGCAGTATTTT.

This clonotype was seen more than once but under ten times. V and J are TRBV20-1 and TRBJ2-7, with TRBD2 identical over 8 bases. The CDR3 has 11 amino acids. Germline CDR1 and CDR2: DFQATT and SNEGSKA (reference sequence). Germline trimming cut 5 bases from V and 5 bases from J; bases unmatched to any gene: 2. The CDR3 nucleotides read TGCAGTGCTGGACTAGCCGACGAGCAGTACTTC. Its protein is CSAGLADEQYF.

The chain combines TRBV11-1 with TRBJ2-6; D ambiguous. Germline lookup yields CDR1 SGHAT and CDR2 FQDESV (reference sequence). This CDR3 spans 19 amino acids. Between the trimmed V and J ends, which lost 0 bases and 0 bases, there was a span of 15 bases. CDR3 residues: CASSLAIGARTSGANVLTF. CDR3 nucleotide sequence: TGTGCCAGCAGCTTAGCCATCGGCGCTCGAACCTCTGGGGCCAACGTCCTGACTTTC.